This T cell receptor beta chain derives from a study of cytomegalovirus exposure and HLA in healthy donors. The PCR contained 60 Vbeta and 13 Jbeta primers. The method was immunoSEQ multiplex PCR; TCRdb's version includes in-frame clones alone and lacks a portion of them. Found here are 130,000 or so clones, around 74% of them singletons; the top ten hold 6.5% to 8%. General study findings and limits: Most CMV-associated TCR beta chains appeared HLA-restricted in a later analysis.

This clone was counted only a few times. Antigen specificity is unknown. The sample was PBMCs. This clonotype was sampled from a man aged 35-49 years in good health and CMV-seropositive.

CDR3: CASSSDGTGGGYGYTF. CDR3 sequence (DNA): TGTGCCAGCAGCTCAGACGGGACAGGGGGTGGCTATGGCTACACCTTC. V is TRBV7-9 and J is TRBJ1-2, with 11 bases matching TRBD1. Germline V gene data show CDR1 as SEHNR and CDR2 as FQNEAQ (reference sequence). Trimming cost V 4 bases and J 4 bases; bases outside gene matches: 8. The CDR3 is 16 amino acids.